At least ten counts were recorded for the clone carrying this T cell receptor (beta chain). There were TCR beta CDR3 regions amplified from RNA transcripts. Primed by the HTBI set, a first-round RT-PCR was run on the TCR CDR3. TCRdb ran MiXCR on the multiplex PCR reads and lists one entry per CDR3 protein. Of more than 550,000 distinct CDR3 sequences listed, 18% are singletons. V lost 6 bases, J lost 3 bases, and 17 bases lay in between. The germline V gene has CDR1 LGHDT and CDR2 YNNKEL (reference sequence). The CDR3 spans 15 residues. Uncontrolled infection, other autoimmune disease, pregnancy or lactation disqualified patients from enrolment. Every diagnosis used clinical symptoms, serum thyroxine and TRAb, thyroid ultrasound and orbital computed tomography. Source material for PBMCs was roughly 10 ml fresh peripheral blood. The sample comes from a study of T cells in Graves' hyperthyroidism and ophthalmopathy. Study background: Peripheral blood was acquired at first diagnosis, ahead of any therapy whatsoever.

This sequence was found in a woman in her fifties or sixties with Graves' hyperthyroidism that later progressed to Graves' ophthalmopathy. The chain joins TRBV3-1 to TRBJ1-2; TRBD1 might be the D (6 bases). Specimen: blood. CDR3 nucleotides: TGTGCCAGCAGTCCCAGCCCGGACAGCCACTATGGCTACACCTTC. Residues: CASSPSPDSHYGYTF. The full variable domain, rest sourced from reference TRBV3-1 and TRBJ1-2, is DTAVSQTPKYLVTQMGNDKSIKCEQNLGHDTMYWYKQDSKKFLKIMFSYNNKELIINETVPNRFSPKSPDKAHLNLHINSLELGDSAVYFCASSPSPDSHYGYTFGSGTRLTVV.